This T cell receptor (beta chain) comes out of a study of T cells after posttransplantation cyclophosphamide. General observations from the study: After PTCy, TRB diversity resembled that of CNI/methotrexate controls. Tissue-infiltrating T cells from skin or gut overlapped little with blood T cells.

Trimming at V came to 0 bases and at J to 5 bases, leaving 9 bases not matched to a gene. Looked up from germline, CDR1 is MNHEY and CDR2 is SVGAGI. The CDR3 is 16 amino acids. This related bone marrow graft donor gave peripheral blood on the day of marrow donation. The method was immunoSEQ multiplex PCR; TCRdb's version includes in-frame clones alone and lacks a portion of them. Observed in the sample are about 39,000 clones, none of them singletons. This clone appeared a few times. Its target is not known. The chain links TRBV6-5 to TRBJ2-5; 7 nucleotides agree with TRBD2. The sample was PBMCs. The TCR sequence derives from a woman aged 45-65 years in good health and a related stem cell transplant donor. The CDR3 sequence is CASSYSGIAGGETQYF. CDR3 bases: TGTGCCAGCAGTTACTCGGGAATAGCGGGCGGGGAGACCCAGTACTTC.